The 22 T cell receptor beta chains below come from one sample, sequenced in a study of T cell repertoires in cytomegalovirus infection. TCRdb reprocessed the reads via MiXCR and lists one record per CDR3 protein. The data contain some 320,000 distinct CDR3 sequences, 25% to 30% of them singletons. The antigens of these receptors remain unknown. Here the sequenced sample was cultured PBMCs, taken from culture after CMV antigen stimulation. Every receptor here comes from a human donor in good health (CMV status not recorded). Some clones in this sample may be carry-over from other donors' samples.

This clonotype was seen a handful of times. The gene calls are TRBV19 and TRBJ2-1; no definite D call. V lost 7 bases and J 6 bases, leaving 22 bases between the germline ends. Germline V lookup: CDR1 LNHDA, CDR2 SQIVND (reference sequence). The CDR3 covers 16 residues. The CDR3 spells CASNDRWTQLGNEQFF. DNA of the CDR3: TGTGCCAGTAACGATCGGTGGACCCAGTTAGGCAATGAGCAGTTCTTC.

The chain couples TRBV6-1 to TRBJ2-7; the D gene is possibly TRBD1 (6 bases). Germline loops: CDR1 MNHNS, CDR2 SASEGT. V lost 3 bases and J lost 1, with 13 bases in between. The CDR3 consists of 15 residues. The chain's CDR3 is CASSDGWTASYEQYF. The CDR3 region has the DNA TGTGCCAGCAGTGACGGGTGGACAGCATCCTACGAGCAGTACTTC.

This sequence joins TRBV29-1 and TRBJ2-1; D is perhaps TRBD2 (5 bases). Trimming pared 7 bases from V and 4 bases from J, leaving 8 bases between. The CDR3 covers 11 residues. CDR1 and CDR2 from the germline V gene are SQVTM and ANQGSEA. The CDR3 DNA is TGCAGCGGGGAGCATTACAATGAGCAGTTCTTC. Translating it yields CSGEHYNEQFF.

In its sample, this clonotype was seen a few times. The CDR3 DNA is TGTGCCAGTAGCCTTCGTGGGATCCCTTCGACCTTC. Encoded protein: CASSLRGIPSTF. This chain uses TRBV19 with TRBJ1-2; D is unclear. Trimming removed 6 bases from V and 14 bases from J, with 19 bases in between. CDR1 and CDR2 from the germline V gene are LNHDA and SQIVND (reference sequence). The CDR3 sequence is 12 residues long.

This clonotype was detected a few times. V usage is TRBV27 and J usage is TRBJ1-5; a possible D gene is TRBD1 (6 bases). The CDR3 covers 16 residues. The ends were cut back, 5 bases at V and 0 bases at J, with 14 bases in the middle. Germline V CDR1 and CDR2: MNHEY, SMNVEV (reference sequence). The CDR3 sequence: CASSPRGQHSNQPQHF. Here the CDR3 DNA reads TGTGCCAGCAGTCCCAGGGGCCAGCATAGCAATCAGCCCCAGCATTTT.

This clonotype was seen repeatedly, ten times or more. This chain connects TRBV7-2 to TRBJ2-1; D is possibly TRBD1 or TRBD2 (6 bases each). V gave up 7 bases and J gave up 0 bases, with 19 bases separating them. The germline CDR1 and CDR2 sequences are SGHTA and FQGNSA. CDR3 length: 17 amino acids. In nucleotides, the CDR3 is TGTGCCAGCACCTCTTATTCGGGGGCCCGCTCCTACAATGAGCAGTTCTTC. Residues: CASTSYSGARSYNEQFF.

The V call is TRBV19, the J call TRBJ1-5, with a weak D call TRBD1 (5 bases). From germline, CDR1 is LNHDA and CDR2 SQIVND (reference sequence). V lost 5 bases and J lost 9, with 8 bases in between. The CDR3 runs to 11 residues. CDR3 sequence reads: CASSVGGPQHF. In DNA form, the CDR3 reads TGTGCCAGTAGTGTCGGGGGGCCCCAGCATTTT.

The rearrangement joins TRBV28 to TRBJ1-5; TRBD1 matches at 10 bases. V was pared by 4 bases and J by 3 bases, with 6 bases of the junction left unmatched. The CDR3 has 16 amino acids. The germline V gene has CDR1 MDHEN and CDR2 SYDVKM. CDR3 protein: CASSSAGTGDNQPQHF. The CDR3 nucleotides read TGTGCCAGCAGTTCCGCCGGGACAGGGGACAATCAGCCCCAGCATTTT.

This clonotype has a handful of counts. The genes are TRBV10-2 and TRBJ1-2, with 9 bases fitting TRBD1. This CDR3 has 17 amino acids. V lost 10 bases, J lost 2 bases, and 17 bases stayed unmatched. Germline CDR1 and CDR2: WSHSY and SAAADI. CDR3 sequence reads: CATLSRPTGGTNYGYTF. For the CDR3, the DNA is TGCGCCACCCTATCTAGGCCCACAGGGGGCACCAACTATGGCTACACCTTC.

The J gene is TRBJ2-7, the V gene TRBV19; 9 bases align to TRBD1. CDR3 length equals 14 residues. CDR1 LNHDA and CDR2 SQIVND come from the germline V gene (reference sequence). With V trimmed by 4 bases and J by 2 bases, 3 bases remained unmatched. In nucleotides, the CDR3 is TGTGCCAGTAGTACAGACAGGGGGACCTACGAGCAGTACTTC. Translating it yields CASSTDRGTYEQYF.

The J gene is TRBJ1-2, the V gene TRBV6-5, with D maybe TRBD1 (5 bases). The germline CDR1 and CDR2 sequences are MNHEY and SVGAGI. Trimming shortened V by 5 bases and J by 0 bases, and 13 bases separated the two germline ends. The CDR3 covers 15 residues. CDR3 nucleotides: TGTGCCAGCAGTCGATTGGGGGAGTCTAACTATGGCTACACCTTC. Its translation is CASSRLGESNYGYTF.

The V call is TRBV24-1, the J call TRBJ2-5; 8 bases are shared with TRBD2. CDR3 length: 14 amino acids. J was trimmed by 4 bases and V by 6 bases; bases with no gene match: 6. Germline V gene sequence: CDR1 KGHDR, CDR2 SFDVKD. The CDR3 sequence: CATSIPGGGETQYF. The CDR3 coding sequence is TGTGCCACCAGTATCCCGGGAGGGGGAGAGACCCAGTACTTC.

The CDR3, as DNA: TGTGCCAGCGAAATTTACGTATATTTT. This gives the protein CASEIYVYF. The chain combines TRBV7-3 with TRBJ1-3; D gene uncertain. The germline gives CDR1 SGHTA, CDR2 FQGTGA. The V end was cut by 8 bases, the J end by 14 bases, with 10 bases between. The CDR3 totals 9 residues.

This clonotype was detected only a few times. CDR3 sequence: CASRPLEGPAYNEQFF. The CDR3 DNA sequence: TGTGCCAGCAGGCCCCTGGAGGGTCCGGCCTACAATGAGCAGTTCTTC. V usage is TRBV12-3 or TRBV12-4 and J usage is TRBJ2-1; a possible D gene is TRBD2 (6 bases). The ends were cut back, 6 bases at V and 2 bases at J, with 17 bases in the middle. The CDR3 covers 16 residues.

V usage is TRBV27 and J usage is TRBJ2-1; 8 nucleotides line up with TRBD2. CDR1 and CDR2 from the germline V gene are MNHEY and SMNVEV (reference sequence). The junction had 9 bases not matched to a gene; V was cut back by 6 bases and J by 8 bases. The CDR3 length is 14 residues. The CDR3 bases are TGTGCCAGCAGAGAAGCGGGAGCATTCGATGAGCAGTTCTTC. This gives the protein CASREAGAFDEQFF.

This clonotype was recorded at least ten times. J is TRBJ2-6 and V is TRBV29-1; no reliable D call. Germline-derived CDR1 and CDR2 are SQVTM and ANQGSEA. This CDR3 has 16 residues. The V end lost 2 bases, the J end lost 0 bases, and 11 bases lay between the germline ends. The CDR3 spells CSVESPEVSGANVLTF. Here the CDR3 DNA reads TGCAGCGTTGAAAGTCCCGAAGTCTCTGGGGCCAACGTCCTGACTTTC.

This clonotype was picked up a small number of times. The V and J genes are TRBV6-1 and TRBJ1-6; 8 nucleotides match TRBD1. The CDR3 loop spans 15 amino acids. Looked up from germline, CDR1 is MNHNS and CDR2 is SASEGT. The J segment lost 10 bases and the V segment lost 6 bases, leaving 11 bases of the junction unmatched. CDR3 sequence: CASRWDWTGRSPLHF. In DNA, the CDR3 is TGTGCCAGCAGATGGGACTGGACAGGGCGGTCACCCCTCCACTTT.

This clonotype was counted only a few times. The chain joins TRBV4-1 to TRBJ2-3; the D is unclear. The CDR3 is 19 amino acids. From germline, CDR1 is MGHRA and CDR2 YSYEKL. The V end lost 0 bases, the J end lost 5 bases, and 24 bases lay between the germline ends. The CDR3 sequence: CASSQDRRPVPGWRDTQYF. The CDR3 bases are TGCGCCAGCAGCCAAGATCGTCGCCCAGTCCCTGGGTGGAGAGATACGCAGTATTTT.

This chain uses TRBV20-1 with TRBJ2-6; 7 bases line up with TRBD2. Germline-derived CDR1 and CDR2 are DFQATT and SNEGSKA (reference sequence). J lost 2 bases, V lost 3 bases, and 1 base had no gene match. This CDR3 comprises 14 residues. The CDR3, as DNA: TGCAGTGCTAGGGGGGGGGCTGGGGCCAACGTCCTGACTTTC. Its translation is CSARGGAGANVLTF.

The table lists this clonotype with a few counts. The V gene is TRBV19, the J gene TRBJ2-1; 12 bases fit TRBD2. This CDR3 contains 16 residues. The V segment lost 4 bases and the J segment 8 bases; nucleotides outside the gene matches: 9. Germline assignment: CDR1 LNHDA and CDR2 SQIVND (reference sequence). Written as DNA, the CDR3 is TGTGCCAGTAGTACCTCGACTAGCGGGAGCGGCTATGAGCAGTTCTTC. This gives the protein CASSTSTSGSGYEQFF.

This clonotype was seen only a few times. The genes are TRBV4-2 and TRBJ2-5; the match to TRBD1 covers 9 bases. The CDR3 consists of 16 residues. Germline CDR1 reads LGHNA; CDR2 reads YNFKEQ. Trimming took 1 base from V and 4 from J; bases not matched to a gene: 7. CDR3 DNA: TGTGCCAGCAGCCAAGGTGACAGGGGGTCGCGAGAGACCCAGTACTTC. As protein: CASSQGDRGSRETQYF.

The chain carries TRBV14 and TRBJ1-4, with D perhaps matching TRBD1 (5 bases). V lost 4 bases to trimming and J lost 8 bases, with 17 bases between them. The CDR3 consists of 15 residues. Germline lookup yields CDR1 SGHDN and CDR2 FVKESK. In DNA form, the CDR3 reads TGTGCCAGCAGCCCCCTGCTCGGGGGAGTAGAAAAACTGTTTTTT. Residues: CASSPLLGGVEKLFF.